A selection of T cell receptor beta chains follows, all from one sample in a study of post-analysis software for immune sequencing data. TCRdb reprocessed the PCR reads via MiXCR and lists one record per CDR3 protein. The sample consists of about 540,000 distinct CDR3 sequences, under 40% of them appearing once. Sequencing was carried out using blood. The receptors come from a girl aged 2-17 years with multiple sclerosis. Both conserved end residues are part of each CDR3. The order of the fields is J gene, V gene, CDR3 protein.

J gene: TRBJ2-7; V gene: TRBV10-2; CDR3 protein: CASSDSGGVIQYF
J gene: TRBJ1-1; V gene: TRBV20-1; CDR3 protein: CSARDGGRDRGRRGNTEAFF
J gene: TRBJ1-6; V gene: TRBV3-1; CDR3 protein: CASSQETGTYNSPLHF
J gene: TRBJ1-1; V gene: TRBV20-1; CDR3 protein: CSAVVGMNTEAFF
J gene: TRBJ2-3; V gene: TRBV19; CDR3 protein: CASRPPGLTDTQYF
J gene: TRBJ2-6; V gene: TRBV6-1; CDR3 protein: CASSERSSGANVLTF
J gene: TRBJ1-5; V gene: TRBV19; CDR3 protein: CASKVPRDQPQHF
J gene: TRBJ2-7; V gene: TRBV20-1; CDR3 protein: CSAKSGASYEQYF
J gene: TRBJ1-4; V gene: TRBV5-1; CDR3 protein: CASSLDARPDEKLFF
J gene: TRBJ2-5; V gene: TRBV28; CDR3 protein: CASSPTRQTQYF
J gene: TRBJ1-6; V gene: TRBV2; CDR3 protein: CTSSDGTSSYNSPLHF
J gene: TRBJ2-3; V gene: TRBV3-1; CDR3 protein: CASSRTRTDTQYF
J gene: TRBJ2-1; V gene: TRBV20-1; CDR3 protein: CSATQRGASSYNEQFF
J gene: TRBJ2-1; V gene: TRBV7-2; CDR3 protein: CASSYSGGAPILEQFF
J gene: TRBJ2-3; V gene: TRBV5-6; CDR3 protein: CASSAWTESTDTQYF
J gene: TRBJ1-4; V gene: TRBV5-1; CDR3 protein: CASRKGQEEKLFF
J gene: TRBJ2-1; V gene: TRBV15; CDR3 protein: CATRGGRRNEQFF
J gene: TRBJ1-1; V gene: TRBV10-3; CDR3 protein: CAISAMRSNTEAFF
J gene: TRBJ2-7; V gene: TRBV15; CDR3 protein: CATSRGKSSEQYF
J gene: TRBJ2-1; V gene: TRBV3-1; CDR3 protein: CASSPGQGLNEQFF
J gene: TRBJ2-2; V gene: TRBV7-6; CDR3 protein: CASSLVSPAGGELFF
J gene: TRBJ2-2; V gene: TRBV10-3; CDR3 protein: CAISVWAPPNTGELFF
J gene: TRBJ2-2; V gene: TRBV6-6; CDR3 protein: CASSYLDSSNTGELFF
J gene: TRBJ1-6; V gene: TRBV9; CDR3 protein: CASSDTLRGSPLHF